Listed below are T cell receptor beta chains from one sample, sequenced in a study of shared clonotypes between healthy human individuals. Libraries were prepared by immunoSEQ multiplex PCR; TCRdb keeps only in-frame clonotypes and omits some of them. The table records about 2.3 million clones, just under 95% of them present only once. Sequenced sample: naive CD4+ T cells from PBMCs. The source is a man younger than 35 in good health. Some clones in this sample may be carry-over from other donors' samples. Both conserved end residues are trimmed from each CDR3. Each record gives: CDR3 length, V gene, J gene, CDR3 protein.

14	TRBV6-5	TRBJ2-3	ASSSSGRRTSDTQY
12	TRBV11-2	TRBJ1-5	ASSPTGSHQPQH
12	TRBV5-1	TRBJ1-1	ASSLGAMNTEAF
13	TRBV5-1	TRBJ2-5	ASSLQVGPQETQY
10	TRBV29-1	TRBJ1-2	SVRTSEGGYT
12	TRBV6-6	TRBJ1-4	ASRRQGLNEKLF
13	TRBV28	TRBJ1-6	ASRPGTGWRSPLH
12	TRBV29-1	TRBJ2-5	SVEDTPFQETQY
10	TRBV4-3	TRBJ2-4	ASSQAAGKRY
9	TRBV7-9	TRBJ1-2	ASSTQGARL
13	TRBV28	TRBJ2-1	ASFSNRDRGNEQF
11	TRBV5-4	TRBJ2-5	ASSFGFQETQY
15	TRBV7-2	TRBJ2-1	ASSLPPSLAGANEQF
11	TRBV7-9	TRBJ2-2	ASSPQGTGELF
11	TRBV2	TRBJ1-2	ASSDEAVGGYT
12	TRBV6-1	TRBJ2-3	AGGGVGSTDTQY
13	TRBV4-1	TRBJ2-3	ASSQDSAIPDTQY
11	TRBV9	TRBJ2-3	ASRGANLDTQY
10	TRBV28	TRBJ2-7	ASSQGQGAQY
13	TRBV10-1	TRBJ2-5	ATPPAARSSETQY
10	TRBV28	TRBJ2-2	ASSLSQPWLF
9	TRBV5-4	TRBJ2-3	ASSLGGTQY
13	TRBV10-3	TRBJ2-7	AISEGDRSSYEQY
14	TRBV5-6	TRBJ1-4	ASSLGLRDRNEKLF
11	TRBV2	TRBJ1-1	ASSPQGGYEAF
13	TRBV9	TRBJ2-2	ASSPGLAGGRELF
11	TRBV10-2	TRBJ2-3	ASKEPATDTQY
11	TRBV11-3	TRBJ2-1	ASSSDRDNEQF
13	TRBV10-3	TRBJ2-5	AIASGGGYQETQY
10	TRBV7-9	TRBJ2-1	ASSRDDREQF
13	TRBV6-4	TRBJ2-1	ASSAQGGSYNEQF
13	TRBV28	.	ASSLAFRQGYEQY
13	TRBV5-4	TRBJ2-5	ASSWGYRGQETQY
15	TRBV18	TRBJ2-3	ASSPATVLALTDTQY
10	TRBV28	TRBJ2-7	ASSQGGVAQY
12	TRBV5-1	TRBJ1-1	ASSARTGNTEAF
14	TRBV4-1	TRBJ2-7	ASSLIGGRNHYEQY
12	TRBV5-8	TRBJ1-1	ASSDGQPNTEAF
15	TRBV5-8	TRBJ2-1	ASRIIPGGYTYNEQF
12	TRBV9	TRBJ1-2	ASSVDPQGDGYT
12	TRBV7-3	TRBJ2-3	ASSFRREADTQY
11	TRBV6-6	TRBJ1-1	ASKTGRNTEAF
12	TRBV4-1	TRBJ2-1	ASSINGAGVEQF
11	TRBV6-5	TRBJ1-1	ASSYSRQGVAF
13	TRBV7-9	TRBJ2-1	ASSSGLADYNEQF
11	TRBV5-1	TRBJ2-3	ASSPTGTDTQY
15	TRBV4-1	TRBJ2-1	ASSPFPGTGVYNEQF
12	TRBV25-1	TRBJ2-5	ADKRSGPQETQY
11	TRBV28	TRBJ1-4	ATTSRNREKLF
16	TRBV4-2	TRBJ1-5	ASSQDPTYRGGNQPQH
13	TRBV5-1	TRBJ2-1	ASTYSGNSYNEQF
10	TRBV28	TRBJ1-3	ASSSGRNTIY
14	TRBV5-1	TRBJ1-1	ASSPGFGGQNTEAF
10	TRBV5-8	TRBJ1-2	ASSYPGYGYT